This T cell receptor (beta chain) was profiled in a study of T cell responses to AZD1222 COVID-19 vaccine. The junction had 10 bases not matched to a gene; V was cut back by 3 bases and J by 5 bases. This CDR3 has 15 amino acids. Germline V CDR1 and CDR2: WSHSY, SAAADI. Using immunoSEQ multiplex PCR, the repertoire was profiled, and TCRdb retains in-frame clones only, with some absent. The sample carries about 39,000 clones, 80% to 90% recorded once. This clone has more than one count but fewer than ten. The gene calls are TRBV10-2 and TRBJ2-7, with 7 nucleotides matching TRBD2. The sample was peripheral blood, taken 28 days after the second dose of the MenACWY control vaccine. The receptor comes from an adult who received the MenACWY meningococcal vaccine as a control. CDR3 sequence reads: CASSEPRGRVNEQYF. The CDR3 DNA sequence: TGCGCCAGCAGTGAACCCCGCGGGAGAGTAAACGAGCAGTACTTC.